The 11 T cell receptor beta chains listed next were all sequenced from one sample in a study of monozygotic twins with inflammatory bowel disease. TCRdb reprocessed the 5' RACE reads and stores each CDR3 protein as one record, lacking DNA. Recorded here are approximately 380,000 distinct CDR3 sequences; the top ten clones represent around 2.6%. Sequencing was carried out using blood. The receptors come from a human donor with ulcerative colitis or Crohn's disease, or a healthy co-twin of an affected twin (not recorded which).

This chain uses TRBV5-1 with TRBJ2-7; the D call of TRBD1 rests on TCRdb alone, since no DNA is present to check it. CDR1 is SGHRS, CDR2 YFSETQ, per germline. The CDR3 spans 18 residues. This CDR3 reads CASSSHPFGTGTSYEQYF.

The CDR3 sequence is CASSLDTSSGANVLTF. The V and J genes are TRBV5-1 and TRBJ2-6. Germline CDR1 SGHRS, CDR2 YFSETQ. CDR3 length: 16 residues.

V is TRBV5-6 and J is TRBJ1-2; TCRdb's D call, TRBD1, is unchecked because there is no DNA. The CDR3 is made up of 11 amino acids. The V gene's germline CDR1 is SGHDT and CDR2 YYEEEE. CDR3 in amino acids: CASGTEVGYTF. Drawing the rest from reference TRBV5-6 and TRBJ1-2, the complete variable domain is DAGVTQSPTHLIKTRGQQVTLRCSPKSGHDTVSWYQQALGQGPQFIFQYYEEEERQRGNFPDRFSGHQFPNYSSELNVNALLLGDSALYLCASGTEVGYTFGSGTRLTVV.

This chain connects TRBV11-3 to TRBJ2-3. The germline V gene encodes CDR1 SGHNT and CDR2 YENEEA. The CDR3 totals 14 residues. The CDR3 loop reads CASSLGFATDTQYF.

This chain links TRBV5-1 with TRBJ2-1; TCRdb lists TRBD2, though no DNA is available to test this call. CDR3 length: 18 amino acids. In germline, CDR1 is SGHRS, CDR2 YFSETQ. The CDR3 region is CASSRTSGGAVGYNEQFF.

The rearrangement uses TRBV24-1 and TRBJ2-3; TCRdb outputs TRBD1, but without DNA this stays unchecked. This CDR3 contains 14 residues. Germline V lookup: CDR1 KGHDR, CDR2 SFDVKD. The CDR3 protein is CATRGTGVEDTQYF.

V and J are TRBV5-6 and TRBJ2-2; TCRdb's D call, TRBD1, is unchecked because there is no DNA. The CDR3 extends over 15 amino acids. Germline CDR1 SGHDT, CDR2 YYEEEE. The CDR3 loop is CASSLLDRRSGELFF. The full variable domain, in which reference TRBV5-6 and TRBJ2-2 provide the parts outside the CDR3, is DAGVTQSPTHLIKTRGQQVTLRCSPKSGHDTVSWYQQALGQGPQFIFQYYEEEERQRGNFPDRFSGHQFPNYSSELNVNALLLGDSALYLCASSLLDRRSGELFFGEGSRLTVL.

The V and J genes are TRBV7-9 and TRBJ2-1; TCRdb picks TRBD2, but there is no DNA to check that call. The germline CDR1 and CDR2 sequences are SEHNR and FQNEAQ (reference sequence). The length of the CDR3 is 14 residues. CDR3 protein: CASSGLAGRGEQFF.

The chain combines TRBV12-3 or TRBV12-4 with TRBJ2-7; the TCRdb call, TRBD1, lacks DNA for checking. CDR3 length: 14 residues. CDR3 loop: CASSSGTNSYEQYF.

The chain uses TRBV5-1 and TRBJ2-1; TCRdb names TRBD2, which stays unverified in the absence of DNA. Looked up from germline, CDR1 is SGHRS and CDR2 is YFSETQ. The CDR3 is made up of 15 amino acids. The CDR3 loop is CASSLLGPREDEQFF.

The chain recombines TRBV5-1 with TRBJ2-5; TCRdb calls TRBD2, which cannot be checked without DNA. CDR3 length: 13 amino acids. Germline-derived CDR1 and CDR2 are SGHRS and YFSETQ. This chain's CDR3 is CASRKGLGETQYF.